Listed below are T cell receptor beta chains from one sample, sequenced in a study of T cell responses to AZD1222 COVID-19 vaccine. Profiling relied on immunoSEQ multiplex PCR, and the TCRdb table lists in-frame clones only, not all of them. The repertoire holds some 160,000 clones, with approximately 91% as singletons. This specimen was peripheral blood, taken 28 days after the second AZD1222 dose. These TCRs come from an adult who received the AZD1222 COVID-19 vaccine. CDR3s include the opening cysteine and the closing phenylalanine or tryptophan. The D gene is left open where the match is weak. Clone size appears in some rows only: once, few, many, or a class for an expanded clone.

>TRBV9|NA|NA|TRBJ2-1
CASRKATAYNEQFF
TGTGCCAGCAGAAAAGCGACAGCTTACAATGAGCAGTTCTTC
>TRBV9|NA|NA|TRBJ1-4
CASSSTYNEKLFF
TGTGCCAGCAGCTCCACTTATAATGAAAAACTGTTTTTT
>TRBV9|TRBD1|NA|TRBJ2-1
CASSPGGPNNYNEQFF
TGTGCCAGCAGCCCAGGGGGACCAAACAACTACAATGAGCAGTTCTTC
>TRBV20-1|NA|NA|TRBJ1-1
CSARPGTEAFF
TGCAGTGCTAGGCCCGGCACTGAAGCTTTCTTT
>TRBV10-3|NA|NA|TRBJ2-5
CATGGQKETQYF
TGTGCCACCGGGGGACAGAAAGAGACCCAGTACTTC
>TRBV20-1|TRBD2|NA|TRBJ2-1
CSASDSGTSSNEQFF
TGCAGTGCTAGTGATAGCGGGACGAGTTCGAATGAGCAGTTCTTC
>TRBV6-5|NA|once|TRBJ2-7
CATTRSSRGEQYF
TGTGCCACCACAAGGTCTAGCCGTGGCGAGCAGTACTTC
>TRBV7-9|NA|few|TRBJ2-7
CASSYPGDEQYF
TGTGCCAGCAGCTACCCAGGGGACGAGCAGTACTTC
>TRBV9|NA|few|TRBJ2-7
CASSVEGSTYEQYF
TGTGCCAGCAGCGTAGAGGGCAGTACCTACGAGCAGTACTTC
>TRBV24-1|NA|once|TRBJ1-4
CATNRLCPGAVPNEKLFF
TGTGCCACCAACCGTCTATGCCCGGGGGCAGTCCCTAATGAAAAACTGTTTTTT
>TRBV5-6|TRBD1|once|TRBJ1-2
CASSSTKAGTGYGYTF
TGTGCCAGCAGCTCCACCAAGGCAGGGACAGGCTATGGCTACACCTTC
>TRBV5-4|TRBD1|NA|TRBJ1-1
CASSTGGTGALMGTEAFF
TGTGCCAGCAGCACGGGGGGGACAGGGGCGCTAATGGGCACTGAAGCTTTCTTT
>TRBV5-1|TRBD2|NA|TRBJ2-7
CASSPRTSGSYEQYF
TGCGCCAGCAGCCCCCGGACTAGCGGATCCTACGAGCAGTACTTC
>TRBV24-1|TRBD2|NA|TRBJ2-2
CATSGGRAGTGELFF
TGTGCCACCAGTGGGGGAAGAGCGGGAACCGGGGAGCTGTTTTTT
>TRBV3-1/TRBV3-2|NA|NA|TRBJ1-1
CASSDRWTEAFF
TGTGCCAGCAGCGACCGGTGGACTGAAGCTTTCTTT
>TRBV5-1|NA|NA|TRBJ1-3
CASSSRDTGNTIYF
TGCGCCAGCAGCTCTCGGGACACTGGAAACACCATATATTTT
>TRBV4-2|TRBD1|once|TRBJ2-2
CASSLGQGANTGELFF
TGTGCCAGCAGCCTCGGACAGGGTGCGAACACCGGGGAGCTGTTTTTT
>TRBV7-2|NA|NA|TRBJ2-3
CASSFPTDTQYF
TGTGCCAGCAGCTTCCCTACAGATACGCAGTATTTT
>TRBV3-1/TRBV3-2|TRBD2|NA|TRBJ2-1
CASSPGLAGGNEQFF
TGTGCCAGCAGCCCGGGACTAGCGGGAGGCAATGAGCAGTTCTTC
>TRBV7-8|NA|NA|TRBJ2-2
CASSSLQGPTGELFF
TGTGCCAGCAGCTCCCTACAGGGTCCCACCGGGGAGCTGTTTTTT
>TRBV27|TRBD1|NA|TRBJ1-2
CASSRQGNYGYTF
TGTGCCAGCAGTAGACAGGGGAACTATGGCTACACCTTC
>TRBV30|NA|NA|TRBJ1-1
CAWSRPTGNMNTEAFF
TGTGCCTGGAGTAGGCCGACAGGAAATATGAACACTGAAGCTTTCTTT
>TRBV5-6|NA|NA|TRBJ1-1
CASSFSLGDLNTEAFF
TGTGCCAGCAGCTTTTCCTTGGGGGACCTGAACACTGAAGCTTTCTTT
>TRBV7-9|TRBD1|NA|TRBJ1-2
CASSLGQGAPNYGYTF
TGTGCCAGCAGCCTGGGACAGGGGGCGCCTAACTATGGCTACACCTTC
>TRBV5-8|TRBD1|NA|TRBJ1-4
CASSDGTDFNEKLFF
TGTGCCAGCAGCGACGGGACAGACTTTAATGAAAAACTGTTTTTT
>TRBV2|TRBD2|NA|TRBJ2-1
CASRVAGGTYNEQFF
TGTGCCAGCAGGGTAGCGGGAGGCACCTACAATGAGCAGTTCTTC
>TRBV5-1|NA|once|TRBJ1-4
CASSPEPSPNEKLFF
TGCGCCAGCAGTCCGGAACCGAGTCCTAATGAAAAACTGTTTTTT
>TRBV5-1|NA|once|TRBJ1-2
CASSSGAGNYGYTF
TGCGCCAGCAGCTCAGGGGCTGGTAACTATGGCTACACCTTC
>TRBV11-2|NA|NA|TRBJ1-6
CASSLTDSVNSPLHF
TGTGCCAGCAGCCTAACGGACAGCGTAAATTCACCCCTCCACTTT
>TRBV7-2|NA|once|TRBJ1-1
CASSSGKYTEAFF
TGTGCCAGCAGCTCAGGGAAGTACACTGAAGCTTTCTTT
>TRBV5-6|TRBD1|NA|TRBJ1-1
CASSSIDRGRTEAFF
TGTGCCAGCAGTTCGATAGACAGGGGGCGTACTGAAGCTTTCTTT
>TRBV6-4|NA|NA|TRBJ1-6
CASSDRVEGSPLHF
TGTGCCAGCAGTGACAGGGTAGAAGGATCACCCCTCCACTTT
>TRBV5-1|TRBD1|NA|TRBJ1-2
CASSLPPTGAGGYTF
TGCGCCAGCAGCTTGCCGCCAACAGGGGCCGGGGGCTACACCTTC
>TRBV10-1|NA|NA|TRBJ2-3
CASSPDSGITDTQYF
TGCGCCAGCAGTCCTGACTCGGGAATCACAGATACGCAGTATTTT
>TRBV4-2|NA|NA|TRBJ1-3
CASSQDSQGLGNTIYF
TGTGCCAGCAGCCAAGATTCTCAGGGTCTTGGAAACACCATATATTTT
>TRBV27|NA|NA|TRBJ1-6
CASSPHRWSNSPLHF
TGTGCCAGCAGCCCCCATCGATGGAGTAATTCACCCCTCCACTTT
>TRBV5-1|TRBD2|NA|TRBJ2-1
CASFLGTSGNNEQFF
TGCGCCAGCTTTCTCGGGACTAGTGGGAACAATGAGCAGTTCTTC
>TRBV12-3/TRBV12-4|NA|NA|TRBJ1-1
CASSLDRLGEAFF
TGTGCCAGCAGTTTAGACAGGCTTGGTGAAGCTTTCTTT
>TRBV6-5|NA|NA|TRBJ1-4
CASKPGLSNEKLFF
TGTGCCAGCAAACCGGGACTTTCCAATGAAAAACTGTTTTTT
>TRBV29-1|TRBD2|few|TRBJ2-1
CSVEGGTSGRDLLNEQFF
TGCAGCGTTGAAGGAGGGACTAGCGGGAGGGACCTATTAAATGAGCAGTTCTTC
>TRBV18|TRBD1|NA|TRBJ1-2
CASSPETGPPYGYTF
TGTGCCAGCTCACCAGAGACAGGGCCCCCCTATGGCTACACCTTC
>TRBV5-5|NA|NA|TRBJ1-1
CASSLLSGSGTEAFF
TGTGCCAGCAGCTTGTTGTCAGGTTCGGGCACTGAAGCTTTCTTT